This TCR beta chain was sequenced in a study of identical twins. General study results and limits: Models underestimated TCR alpha sharing (out-of-frame) in monozygotic twins. Twins shared beta out-of-frame sequences in excess, but this excess was weaker.

TCRdb used MiXCR to reprocess the 5' RACE reads, holding one entry per CDR3 protein. The sample contains some 500,000 distinct CDR3 sequences, roughly a fifth of which appear only once. As to this clonotype: Its antigen is currently unknown.

These sequences were also reported in another study, on T cells expressing NK-cell markers.

The source is a woman younger than 35 in good health. The source material was CD4+ T cells sorted from blood.

As DNA, the CDR3 is TGTGCCAGCAGGGACCGTGGGTTAGAGACCCAGTACTTC. Encoded protein: CASRDRGLETQYF. This chain connects TRBV12-3 or TRBV12-4 to TRBJ2-5; D remains unclear. This CDR3 spans 13 amino acids. Trimming stripped 6 bases from V and 4 bases from J, with 12 bases between.